Reported below is one T cell receptor (beta chain). Its antigen is currently unknown. This PCR relied on a set of 60 Vbeta primers and 13 Jbeta primers. Sequenced by immunoSEQ multiplex PCR; TCRdb stores in-frame clones only, minus some. The table shows around 120,000 clones, with approximately 61% occurring only once. These data originate in a study of cytomegalovirus exposure and HLA in healthy donors. Study background: About 79% of some 390 genotyped donors fell in the Caucasian-associated ancestry cluster.

Study-wide findings and caveats: Immune exposure information available was restricted to CMV serostatus.

Sequencing was performed on PBMCs. The TCR comes from a man under 40 in good health and CMV-seropositive.

The chain's CDR3 is CASSQDRQRYGYTF. The CDR3 coding sequence is TGCGCCAGCAGCCAAGATAGGCAGCGGTATGGCTACACCTTC. The gene calls are TRBV4-1 and TRBJ1-2; D uncertain. Germline V gene sequence: CDR1 MGHRA, CDR2 YSYEKL. This CDR3 region has 14 residues. The V and J ends lost 0 bases and 5 bases respectively, with 10 bases between them.